One and the same sample provided the 3 T cell receptor beta chains below, sequenced in a study of metastatic and nonmetastatic thyroid tumors. TCRdb ran MiXCR on the PCR reads. In the table there are approximately 32,000 clones, 30% to 40% of which are singletons. No patient had received any treatment before thyroid surgery. What was sequenced was tumor tissue. The receptors here all came from a female donor with papillary thyroid cancer or a benign thyroid nodule (not recorded which). Some clones in this sample may be carry-over from other donors' samples.

The rearrangement links TRBV5-1 to TRBJ2-2; 11 bases match TRBD2. The CDR3 is 16 residues long. CDR1 and CDR2 from the germline V gene are SGHRS and YFSETQ. The V and J ends lost 2 bases and 3 bases, in that order; junction bases with no gene match: 3. This CDR3 is CASSLLAGDDTGELFF. Written as DNA, the CDR3 is TGCGCCAGCAGCTTACTAGCGGGAGACGACACCGGGGAGCTGTTTTTT.

The chain has TRBV11-2 and TRBJ2-6; D is ambiguous. Germline V gene data show CDR1 as SGHAT and CDR2 as FQNNGV. V lost 2 bases, J lost 0 bases, and 14 bases lay in between. This CDR3 is built from 18 residues. CDR3: CASSLNSVLGSGANVLTF. Written as DNA, the CDR3 is TGTGCCAGCAGCTTAAACTCGGTCCTCGGCTCTGGGGCCAACGTCCTGACTTTC.

About this clone itself: Other DNA sequences in this sample translate to the same CDR3. The J gene is TRBJ1-1, the V gene TRBV4-1; TRBD1 matches 8 bases. CDR1 is MGHRA and CDR2 is YSYEKL in the germline V gene. Germline trimming cut 2 bases from V and 1 base from J; bases unmatched to any gene: 12. The CDR3 sequence is 18 residues long. The CDR3 reads CASSQPWRVDRGNTEAFF. The CDR3 DNA sequence: TGCGCCAGCAGCCAACCCTGGAGGGTTGACAGGGGGAACACTGAAGCTTTCTTT.